This T cell receptor beta chain is drawn from a study of early T cells in non-severe SARS-CoV-2 infection. Each CDR3 protein is one row after TCRdb ran MiXCR on the 5' RACE reads. The sample gives tens of thousands of distinct CDR3 sequences, approximately 14% of which show up once; under 0.75% is in the top ten. This clonotype was seen only a few times. This CDR3 has 15 residues. Germline lookup yields CDR1 SGHDT and CDR2 YYEEEE. Trimming took off 1 base at V and 4 bases at J, with 14 bases between the two ends. The chain combines TRBV5-6 with TRBJ2-5, with D possibly called TRBD1 or TRBD2 (6 bases each). Sequenced sample: whole blood. This TCR was recovered from an adult who was a healthcare worker with PCR-confirmed SARS-CoV-2 infection or an uninfected control (not recorded which). The CDR3 DNA follows: TGTGCCAGCAGCTTGCAACAGGGAGGCTCAGAGACCCAGTACTTC. This codes for CASSLQQGGSETQYF.